This T cell receptor beta chain is from a study of brain T cells in children with intractable seizures. This CDR3 comprises 16 residues. The germline V gene encodes CDR1 LNHDA and CDR2 SQIVND (reference sequence). The trim removed 2 bases at V and 1 base at J, leaving 6 bases unmatched. Time point here: blood from clinic visit 5 months post-surgery; TSC patient then seizure free. Surgery cases with the highest brain T cell transcript signatures were chosen for sequencing. At least one anti-epileptic drug was given before surgery. Using immunoSEQ multiplex PCR, the repertoire was profiled, and TCRdb retains in-frame clones only, with some absent. The sample consists of 340,000 or so clones, approximately 93% of them appearing once. The study's findings and limits: Pre-surgery blood may have been undersampled, hiding some clones.

About this clone: What it binds is unknown.

The rearrangement uses TRBV19 and TRBJ1-1; the match to TRBD1 covers 8 bases. The clonotype was recovered from a boy under two years old with tuberous sclerosis and intractable seizures. The material sequenced was peripheral blood, taken 4 to 6 months after surgery. Here the CDR3 DNA reads TGTGCCAGTAGTATATCAGGGGGCTGGGAGAACACTGAAGCTTTCTTT. It is translated as CASSISGGWENTEAFF.